Presented here are 15 T cell receptor beta chains from one specimen sequenced in a study of technical replicates of blood from a handful of donors. TCRdb's copy holds only in-frame clones and misses some; the assay was immunoSEQ multiplex PCR. The sample contains about 56,000 clones, roughly 95% of which appear only once. Sequenced input: PBMCs. These receptor sequences come from a human donor in good health. Some clones in this sample may be carry-over from other donors' samples.

The CDR3 sequence: CASSPRGRDTQYF. The CDR3 nucleotides are TGTGCCAGCAGCCCCCGCGGGCGGGATACGCAGTATTTT. This chain joins TRBV11-2 and TRBJ2-3; a possible D gene is TRBD2 (5 bases). The CDR3 consists of 13 residues. Germline CDR1 is SGHAT and CDR2 is FQNNGV. Trimming cost V 5 bases and J 6 bases, with 12 bases left between them. The full variable domain, completed using reference TRBV11-2 and TRBJ2-3, is EAGVAQSPRYKIIEKRQSVAFWCNPISGHATLYWYQQILGQGPKLLIQFQNNGVVDDSQLPKDRFSAERLKGVDSTLKIQPAKLEDSAVYLCASSPRGRDTQYFGPGTRLTVL.

The genes are TRBV18 and TRBJ2-7; possible D gene TRBD1, 5 bases. Germline V gene lookup returns CDR1 KGHSH and CDR2 LQKENI. This CDR3 is built from 15 residues. The ends were cut back, 6 bases at V and 0 bases at J, with 15 bases in the middle. Here the CDR3 DNA reads TGTGCCAGCTCCCCCAACAGACAGAGCTCCTACGAGCAGTACTTC. It specifies CASSPNRQSSYEQYF. The complete variable domain, with remaining parts taken from reference TRBV18 and TRBJ2-7, reads NAGVMQNPRHLVRRRGQEARLRCSPMKGHSHVYWYRQLPEEGLKFMVYLQKENIIDESGMPKERFSAEFPKEGPSILRIQQVVRGDSAAYFCASSPNRQSSYEQYFGPGTRLTVT.

This clone was seen once. This rearrangement joins TRBV6-1 to TRBJ1-2; D is possibly TRBD1 (5 bases). With 8 bases removed from V and 2 bases from J, the gap between germline ends came to 12 bases. The CDR3 has 13 residues. The germline CDR1 and CDR2 sequences are MNHNS and SASEGT. DNA for the CDR3: TGTGCCAGCCGACAGACACTAAACTATGGCTACACCTTC. Translated: CASRQTLNYGYTF.

CDR3 loop: CASSRGPTHSPLHF. The DNA of the CDR3 is TGTGCCAGCAGTAGGGGGCCGACGCACTCACCCCTCCACTTT. This chain connects TRBV25-1 to TRBJ1-6; 7 bases match TRBD1. V lost 5 bases, J lost 10 bases, and 8 bases stayed unmatched. Germline V gene sequence: CDR1 MGHDK, CDR2 SYGVNS. The CDR3 is 14 amino acids.

DNA of the CDR3: TGCGCCAGCAGCCAAGGCCGTGCCAGCCGCCCGGGTTCACCCCTCCACTTT. It specifies CASSQGRASRPGSPLHF. The gene calls are TRBV4-1 and TRBJ1-6; D unclear. CDR3 size: 17 residues. Between the trimmed V and J ends, which lost 1 base and 9 bases, there was a span of 19 bases. Germline V gene lookup returns CDR1 MGHRA and CDR2 YSYEKL.

The chain recombines TRBV6-5 with TRBJ2-7, with D possibly being TRBD1 (6 bases). V was shortened by 5 bases and J by 0 bases, with 14 bases between the two germline ends. This CDR3 spans 15 amino acids. Germline CDR1 reads MNHEY; CDR2 reads SVGAGI. Written as DNA, the CDR3 is TGTGCCAGCAGTCCCAGGGGCCGCACCTCCTACGAGCAGTACTTC. This gives the protein CASSPRGRTSYEQYF.

This clone was recorded once. This chain uses TRBV7-2 with TRBJ2-1; 8 bases agree with TRBD2. Germline assignment: CDR1 SGHTA and CDR2 FQGNSA. With 5 bases clipped from V and 12 bases from J, the junction kept 15 bases outside the gene matches. CDR3 length equals 15 residues. This CDR3 is CASSPQRGTAGVQFF. CDR3 bases: TGTGCCAGCAGCCCACAGCGGGGGACCGCGGGTGTGCAGTTCTTC.

The gene calls are TRBV9 and TRBJ2-3, with D perhaps matching TRBD2 (6 bases). CDR1 is SGDLS and CDR2 is YYNGEE in the germline V gene. The CDR3 is 14 amino acids. The V gene lost 0 bases and the J gene lost 9 bases, with 14 bases spanning the gap. CDR3 sequence: CASSVGTIGSTQYF. The CDR3, as DNA: TGTGCCAGCAGCGTAGGGACTATTGGGAGCACGCAGTATTTT.

The gene calls are TRBV6-1 and TRBJ2-3; 9 bases align to TRBD2. CDR3 length: 15 residues. Per germline, CDR1 MNHNS and CDR2 SASEGT. V lost 3 bases to trimming and J lost 2 bases; unmatched junction nucleotides: 3. The CDR3 spells CASSDQRGVTDTQYF. The CDR3 DNA sequence: TGTGCCAGCAGTGACCAGCGGGGGGTCACAGATACGCAGTATTTT.

This chain links TRBV19 with TRBJ2-3; the D gene is possibly TRBD2 (5 bases). The CDR3 sequence is 13 residues long. The V end was cut by 3 bases, the J end by 5 bases, with 9 bases between. CDR1 LNHDA and CDR2 SQIVND come from the germline V gene (reference sequence). The CDR3 region is CASSILAGDTQYF. The CDR3 coding sequence is TGTGCCAGTAGTATTCTAGCAGGAGATACGCAGTATTTT.

This chain connects TRBV25-1 to TRBJ2-4, with 7 bases aligning to TRBD1. The CDR3 is made up of 16 amino acids. Per germline, CDR1 MGHDK and CDR2 SYGVNS. The V segment lost 1 base and the J segment 7 bases; nucleotides outside the gene matches: 10. DNA for the CDR3: TGTGCCAGCAGTGAATCGCTGAAGGGGGCGAGTAACATTCAGTACTTC. Amino acid sequence: CASSESLKGASNIQYF. Supplemented by reference TRBV25-1 and TRBJ2-4, the full variable domain reads EADIYQTPRYLVIGTGKKITLECSQTMGHDKMYWYQQDPGMELHLIHYSYGVNSTEKGDLSSESTVSRIRTEHFPLTLESARPSHTSQYLCASSESLKGASNIQYFGAGTRLSVL.

This clone showed up just once. The chain is built from TRBV5-6 and TRBJ2-5, with a tentative D call TRBD1 (7 bases). CDR3 length: 16 amino acids. Trimming took off 0 bases at V and 0 bases at J, with 12 bases between the two ends. Germline CDR1 and CDR2: SGHDT and YYEEEE. The CDR3 sequence is CASSLAPGGYQETQYF. The CDR3 DNA is TGTGCCAGCAGCTTGGCCCCAGGGGGGTACCAAGAGACCCAGTACTTC.

The V call is TRBV5-6, the J call TRBJ1-4, with a possible D match to TRBD1 (5 bases). CDR3 length: 14 amino acids. Germline V gene lookup returns CDR1 SGHDT and CDR2 YYEEEE. Between the trimmed V and J ends, which lost 3 bases and 8 bases, there was a span of 14 bases. This CDR3 reads CASSSAGVGEKLFF. CDR3 coding DNA: TGTGCCAGCAGCTCGGCGGGGGTGGGCGAAAAACTGTTTTTT.

This clone was picked up one time. The genes are TRBV14 and TRBJ2-3; 9 bases map to TRBD2. The trim removed 0 bases at V and 3 bases at J, leaving 7 bases unmatched. This CDR3 has 17 residues. The germline CDR1 and CDR2 sequences are SGHDN and FVKESK. The CDR3 loop reads CASSQDLAGVWTDTQYF. In nucleotides, the CDR3 is TGTGCCAGCAGCCAAGATTTAGCGGGAGTATGGACAGATACGCAGTATTTT. Based on the CDR3 plus reference TRBV14 and TRBJ2-3, the full variable domain is EAGVTQFPSHSVIEKGQTVTLRCDPISGHDNLYWYRRVMGKEIKFLLHFVKESKQDESGMPNNRFLAERTGGTYSTLKVQPAELEDSGVYFCASSQDLAGVWTDTQYFGPGTRLTVL.

The rearrangement uses TRBV2 and TRBJ2-7, with a tentative D call TRBD2 (5 bases). This CDR3 has 13 residues. Trimming removed 7 bases from V and 5 bases from J, with 15 bases in between. The V gene's germline CDR1 is SNHLY and CDR2 FYNNEI. This chain's CDR3 is CASNVGVDHEQYF. DNA for the CDR3: TGTGCCAGCAATGTGGGAGTAGACCACGAGCAGTACTTC.